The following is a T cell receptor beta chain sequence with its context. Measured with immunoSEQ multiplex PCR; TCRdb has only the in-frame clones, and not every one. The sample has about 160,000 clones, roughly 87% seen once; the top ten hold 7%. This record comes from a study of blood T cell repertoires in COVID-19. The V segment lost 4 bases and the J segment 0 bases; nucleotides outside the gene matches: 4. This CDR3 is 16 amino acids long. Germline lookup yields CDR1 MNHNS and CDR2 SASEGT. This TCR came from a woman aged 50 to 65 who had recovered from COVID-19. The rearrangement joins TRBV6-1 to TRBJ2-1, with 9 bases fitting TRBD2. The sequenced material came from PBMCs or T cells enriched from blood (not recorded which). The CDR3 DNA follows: TGTGCCAGCAGTGGCCGACTAGCGGTCTCCTACAATGAGCAGTTCTTC. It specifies CASSGRLAVSYNEQFF.